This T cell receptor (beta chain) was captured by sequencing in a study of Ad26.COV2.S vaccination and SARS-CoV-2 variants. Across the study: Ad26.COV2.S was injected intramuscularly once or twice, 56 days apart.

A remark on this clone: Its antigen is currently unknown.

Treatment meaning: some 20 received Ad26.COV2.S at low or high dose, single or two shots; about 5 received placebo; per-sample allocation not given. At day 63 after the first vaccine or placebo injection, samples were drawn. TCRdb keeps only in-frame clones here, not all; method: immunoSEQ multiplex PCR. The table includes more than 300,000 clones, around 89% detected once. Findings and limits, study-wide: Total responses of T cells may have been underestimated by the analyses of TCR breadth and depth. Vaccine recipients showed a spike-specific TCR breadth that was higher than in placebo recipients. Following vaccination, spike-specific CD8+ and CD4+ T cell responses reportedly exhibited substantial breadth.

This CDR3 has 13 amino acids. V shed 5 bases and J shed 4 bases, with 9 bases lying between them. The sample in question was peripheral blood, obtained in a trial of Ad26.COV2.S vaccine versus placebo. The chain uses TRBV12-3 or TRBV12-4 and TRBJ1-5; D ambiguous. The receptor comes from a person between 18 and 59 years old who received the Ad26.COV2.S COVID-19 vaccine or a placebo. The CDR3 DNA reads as TGTGCCAGCAGTCACACAGTGAATCAGCCCCAGCATTTT. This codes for CASSHTVNQPQHF.